This record covers a single T cell receptor (beta chain). Its target is unknown. The sample belongs to a study of neoadjuvant anti-PD-1 for oral cavity cancer. Study information: Before surgery, most patients got three to four biweekly 3 mg/kg nivolumab doses. Around day 43, patients without progression received a fourth nivolumab dose before surgery.

General study results and limits: Pretreatment Treg/Th17 ratio correlated inversely with post-treatment tumor clonality.

Data came from immunoSEQ multiplex PCR; TCRdb stores just in-frame clones and leaves some out. In the table there are around 13,000 clones, approximately 63% of which are singletons. Stage II-IVA oral cavity squamous cell carcinoma was new and untreated by systemic or radiation therapy. V dropped 1 base and J dropped 4 bases, with 16 bases sitting between them. CDR3 size: 16 residues. CDR1 SGHVS and CDR2 FQNEAQ come from the germline V gene. This sample comprised PBMCs, obtained before nivolumab (anti-PD-1) treatment. The sequence came from a person between 40 and 80 years old with oral cavity squamous cell carcinoma. This chain joins TRBV7-8 and TRBJ1-1, with D perhaps matching TRBD1 (5 bases). The CDR3 coding sequence is TGTGCCAGCAGCTTAGGGGGGGGGACTCTGAGCACTGAAGCTTTCTTT. This encodes CASSLGGGTLSTEAFF.